The present T cell receptor beta chain was sequenced within a study of T cells in Graves' hyperthyroidism and ophthalmopathy. Study background: Prior to any treatment, at the point of initial diagnosis, peripheral blood was collected.

Germline loops: CDR1 DFQATT, CDR2 SNEGSKA (reference sequence). This CDR3 is 14 amino acids long. Unmatched junction bases numbered 7, after V lost 2 bases and J lost 5 bases. Findings of the study overall: The majority of expanded thyroid clonotypes above 0.001 also appeared in blood.

The table lists this clonotype with many counts. The antigen is undetermined. The authors deemed Graves' hyperthyroidism stable absent ophthalmopathy progression within 18 months. Amplification targeted TCR beta CDR3 regions from RNA transcripts. RT-PCR in the first round (using the HTBI primer set) targeted the TCR CDR3. TCRdb reprocessed the multiplex PCR reads with MiXCR, giving one entry per CDR3 protein. The sample shows hundreds of thousands of distinct CDR3 sequences, about a sixth of them seen only once. Sequencing input: blood. This sequence was found in a young woman with Graves' hyperthyroidism. J is TRBJ2-5 and V is TRBV20-1, with TRBD1 matching over 8 bases. The DNA of the CDR3 is TGCAGTGCTAGAAGGCCAGGGGGCTCCGAGACCCAGTACTTC. Translating gives CSARRPGGSETQYF.